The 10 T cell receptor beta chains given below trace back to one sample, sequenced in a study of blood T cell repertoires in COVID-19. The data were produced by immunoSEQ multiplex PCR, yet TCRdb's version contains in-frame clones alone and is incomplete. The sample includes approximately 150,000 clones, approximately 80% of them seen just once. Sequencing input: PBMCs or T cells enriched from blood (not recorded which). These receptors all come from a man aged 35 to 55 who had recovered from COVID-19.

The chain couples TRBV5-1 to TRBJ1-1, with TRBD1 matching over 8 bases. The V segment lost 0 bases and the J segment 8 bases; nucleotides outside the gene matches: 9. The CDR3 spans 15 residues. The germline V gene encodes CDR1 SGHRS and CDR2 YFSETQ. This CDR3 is CASSLERVGTGEAFF. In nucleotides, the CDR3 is TGCGCCAGCAGCTTGGAACGTGTGGGGACAGGCGAAGCTTTCTTT.

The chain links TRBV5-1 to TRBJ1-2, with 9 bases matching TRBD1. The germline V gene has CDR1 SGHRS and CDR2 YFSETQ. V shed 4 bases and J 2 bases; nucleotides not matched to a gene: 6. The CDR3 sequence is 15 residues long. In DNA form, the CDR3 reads TGCGCCAGCAGCCCAACGGACAGGGGAAACTATGGCTACACCTTC. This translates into CASSPTDRGNYGYTF.

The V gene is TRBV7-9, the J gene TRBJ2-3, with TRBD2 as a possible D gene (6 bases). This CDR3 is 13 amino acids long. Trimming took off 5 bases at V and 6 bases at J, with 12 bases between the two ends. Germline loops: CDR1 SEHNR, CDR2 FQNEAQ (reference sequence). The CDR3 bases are TGTGCCAGCAGCCCTCCTAGCGTTGATACGCAGTATTTT. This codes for CASSPPSVDTQYF.

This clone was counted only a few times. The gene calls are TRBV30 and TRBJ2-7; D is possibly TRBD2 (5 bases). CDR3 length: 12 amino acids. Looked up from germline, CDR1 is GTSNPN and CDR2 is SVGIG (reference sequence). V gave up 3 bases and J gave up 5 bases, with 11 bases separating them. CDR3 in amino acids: CAWSIARHEQYF. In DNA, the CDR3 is TGTGCCTGGAGCATAGCGAGACACGAGCAGTACTTC.

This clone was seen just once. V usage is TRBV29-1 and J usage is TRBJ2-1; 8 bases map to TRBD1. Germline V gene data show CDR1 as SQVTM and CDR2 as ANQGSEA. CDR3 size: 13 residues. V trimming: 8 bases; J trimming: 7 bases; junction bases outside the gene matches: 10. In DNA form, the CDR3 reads TGCAGCATGATACAGGGGGGAAGGAATGAGCAGTTCTTC. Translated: CSMIQGGRNEQFF.

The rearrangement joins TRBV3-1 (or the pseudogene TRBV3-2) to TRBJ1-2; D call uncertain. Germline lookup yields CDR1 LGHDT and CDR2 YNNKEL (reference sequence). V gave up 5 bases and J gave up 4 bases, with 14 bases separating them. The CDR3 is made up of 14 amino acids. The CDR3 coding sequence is TGTGCCAGCAGCACGGGCCGGGGAGGCTATGGCTACACCTTC. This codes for CASSTGRGGYGYTF.

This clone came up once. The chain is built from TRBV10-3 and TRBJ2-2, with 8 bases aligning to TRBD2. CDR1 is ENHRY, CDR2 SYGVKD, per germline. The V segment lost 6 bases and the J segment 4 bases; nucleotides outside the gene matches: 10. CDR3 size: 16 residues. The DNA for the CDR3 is TGTGCCATCAGCGGGGGGGGGTCCGCGGGCACCGGGGAGCTGTTTTTT. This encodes CAISGGGSAGTGELFF.

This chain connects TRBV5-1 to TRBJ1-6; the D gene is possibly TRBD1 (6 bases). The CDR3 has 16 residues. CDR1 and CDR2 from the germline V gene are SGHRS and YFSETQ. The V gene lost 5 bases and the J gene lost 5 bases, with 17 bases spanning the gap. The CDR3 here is CASRPSTQGNNSPLHF. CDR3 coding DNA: TGCGCCAGCAGACCTAGTACCCAGGGGAATAATTCACCCCTCCACTTT.

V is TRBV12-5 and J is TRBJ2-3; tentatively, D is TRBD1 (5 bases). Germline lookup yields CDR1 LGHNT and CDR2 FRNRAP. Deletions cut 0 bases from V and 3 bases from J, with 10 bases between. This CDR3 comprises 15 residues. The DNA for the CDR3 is TGTGCTAGTGGTTTGGTACAGGCCATTACAGATACGCAGTATTTT. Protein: CASGLVQAITDTQYF.

In DNA form, the CDR3 reads TGTGCCAGCAGCGTAGAAGGCCTAGCGACCGAGACCCAGTACTTC. Translating gives CASSVEGLATETQYF. The chain links TRBV9 to TRBJ2-5; D possibly corresponds to TRBD2 (6 bases). The CDR3 contains 15 residues. The germline V and J ends were trimmed by 0 bases and 5 bases, with 14 bases remaining between them. Germline V CDR1 and CDR2: SGDLS, YYNGEE.